This is a list of T cell receptor beta chains from one sample in a study of spatial heterogeneity in lung cancer. TCRdb recomputed calls from the 5' RACE reads with MiXCR, one row per CDR3 protein. The data show 45,000 or so distinct CDR3 sequences, approximately 7.6% seen once. The sequenced sample was PBMCs, obtained at surgery. The receptors shown here come from a female donor with early-stage non-small cell lung cancer. The CDR3 runs from the conserved cysteine through the conserved F or W. The order of the fields is J gene, V gene, D gene, clone size, CDR3 protein, CDR3 DNA. A D gene is named only where the DNA matches it firmly. A clone size is listed for some rows: how often the clone was seen (once, few, many), or a class if it is expanded.

j_gene: TRBJ2-5; v_gene: TRBV4-3; d_gene: TRBD2; abundance: many; CDR3aa: CASSQERLAGVETQYF; CDR3nt: TGCGCCAGCAGCCAAGAGCGCCTAGCGGGGGTAGAGACCCAGTACTTC
j_gene: TRBJ2-1; v_gene: TRBV12-3/TRBV12-4; d_gene: TRBD1; abundance: many; CDR3aa: CASSPPGQYNEQFF; CDR3nt: TGTGCCAGCAGTCCGCCGGGACAGTACAATGAGCAGTTCTTC
j_gene: TRBJ1-5; v_gene: TRBV7-8; d_gene: TRBD1; abundance: few; CDR3aa: CASSPLTGVENQPQHF; CDR3nt: TGTGCCAGCAGCCCCTTGACAGGGGTGGAAAATCAGCCCCAGCATTTT
j_gene: TRBJ1-6; v_gene: TRBV10-3; d_gene: TRBD1; abundance: few; CDR3aa: CAISENPGQGPRPLHF; CDR3nt: TGTGCCATCAGTGAGAACCCTGGACAGGGCCCCCGGCCCCTCCACTTT
j_gene: TRBJ1-1; v_gene: TRBV7-2; d_gene: .; abundance: many; CDR3aa: CASSLGTNTEAFF; CDR3nt: TGTGCCAGCAGCTTAGGCACGAACACTGAAGCTTTCTTT
j_gene: TRBJ2-2; v_gene: TRBV7-2; d_gene: .; abundance: many; CDR3aa: CASSPFGSTNTGELFF; CDR3nt: TGTGCCAGCAGCCCCTTTGGTTCCACGAACACCGGGGAGCTGTTTTTT
j_gene: TRBJ1-4; v_gene: TRBV14; d_gene: .; abundance: many; CDR3aa: CASSPGLTHEKLFF; CDR3nt: TGTGCCAGCAGCCCGGGACTCACCCACGAAAAACTGTTTTTT
j_gene: TRBJ1-1; v_gene: TRBV7-9; d_gene: TRBD1; abundance: many; CDR3aa: CASRSDRVDTEAFF; CDR3nt: TGTGCCAGCAGGTCGGACAGGGTGGACACTGAAGCTTTCTTT
j_gene: TRBJ2-2; v_gene: TRBV20-1; d_gene: .; abundance: few; CDR3aa: CSARDRRGTPDTGELFF; CDR3nt: TGCAGTGCTAGAGATCGTCGCGGGACTCCGGACACCGGGGAGCTGTTTTTT
j_gene: TRBJ2-3; v_gene: TRBV7-2; d_gene: TRBD1; abundance: many; CDR3aa: CASSFSGTEPTDTQYF; CDR3nt: TGTGCCAGCAGCTTCTCCGGGACAGAACCCACAGATACGCAGTATTTT
j_gene: TRBJ1-5; v_gene: TRBV20-1; d_gene: TRBD1; abundance: many; CDR3aa: CSAGGTGVVGNQPQHF; CDR3nt: TGCAGTGCTGGTGGGACAGGGGTTGTTGGGAATCAGCCCCAGCATTTT
j_gene: TRBJ2-3; v_gene: TRBV6-2/TRBV6-3; d_gene: TRBD1; abundance: many; CDR3aa: CASSDRVPNTQYF; CDR3nt: TGTGCCAGCAGCGACAGGGTTCCAAATACGCAGTATTTT
j_gene: TRBJ2-7; v_gene: TRBV5-6; d_gene: .; abundance: .; CDR3aa: CASSLQGSRSYEQYF; CDR3nt: TGTGCCAGCAGCTTACAGGGTAGTAGGAGTTACGAGCAGTACTTC
j_gene: TRBJ2-3; v_gene: TRBV6-5; d_gene: .; abundance: many; CDR3aa: CASSGGHTDTQYF; CDR3nt: TGTGCCAGTTCGGGGGGCCACACAGATACGCAGTATTTT
j_gene: TRBJ2-1; v_gene: TRBV7-2; d_gene: .; abundance: few; CDR3aa: CASDRAGINEQFF; CDR3nt: TGTGCCAGCGACCGGGCAGGGATCAATGAGCAGTTCTTC
j_gene: TRBJ2-2; v_gene: TRBV5-1; d_gene: .; abundance: many; CDR3aa: CASSIRQAANTGELFF; CDR3nt: TGCGCCAGCAGCATTAGACAGGCCGCGAACACCGGGGAGCTGTTTTTT
j_gene: TRBJ2-7; v_gene: TRBV6-2/TRBV6-3; d_gene: .; abundance: .; CDR3aa: CASSKGPTGPDYEQYF; CDR3nt: TGTGCCAGCAGCAAAGGGCCGACAGGTCCCGACTACGAGCAGTACTTC
j_gene: TRBJ1-5; v_gene: TRBV19; d_gene: TRBD1; abundance: .; CDR3aa: CASMDRLNQPQHF; CDR3nt: TGTGCCAGTATGGACAGGCTCAATCAGCCCCAGCATTTT
j_gene: TRBJ2-5; v_gene: TRBV27; d_gene: TRBD2; abundance: many; CDR3aa: CASRGGGGAWETQYF; CDR3nt: TGTGCCAGCAGGGGAGGCGGGGGGGCCTGGGAGACCCAGTACTTC
j_gene: TRBJ2-3; v_gene: TRBV7-9; d_gene: TRBD1; abundance: few; CDR3aa: CASSLRGGERDTQYF; CDR3nt: TGTGCCAGCAGCTTACGAGGGGGCGAGAGAGATACGCAGTATTTT
j_gene: TRBJ2-1; v_gene: TRBV12-3/TRBV12-4; d_gene: TRBD1; abundance: many; CDR3aa: CASRARGGTGTANEQFF; CDR3nt: TGTGCCAGCAGGGCCCGAGGGGGCACCGGGACAGCCAATGAGCAGTTCTTC
j_gene: TRBJ2-5; v_gene: TRBV6-6; d_gene: .; abundance: .; CDR3aa: CASKFSLLARETQYF; CDR3nt: TGTGCCAGCAAGTTCTCCCTGTTGGCACGGGAGACCCAGTACTTC
j_gene: TRBJ2-1; v_gene: TRBV19; d_gene: TRBD2; abundance: .; CDR3aa: CASRLAGTEGEQFF; CDR3nt: TGTGCCAGTAGACTAGCGGGGACAGAGGGTGAGCAGTTCTTC
j_gene: TRBJ1-1; v_gene: TRBV6-6; d_gene: TRBD1; abundance: many; CDR3aa: CASSSRDSPNTEAFF; CDR3nt: TGTGCCAGCAGTTCCCGGGACAGCCCTAACACTGAAGCTTTCTTT
j_gene: TRBJ2-5; v_gene: TRBV29-1; d_gene: .; abundance: .; CDR3aa: CSVEYRVGGETQYF; CDR3nt: TGCAGCGTTGAATATCGAGTAGGGGGAGAGACCCAGTACTTC